A selection of T cell receptor beta chains follows, all from one sample in a study of CD8+ T cells in alopecia areata. Using immunoSEQ multiplex PCR, the repertoire was profiled, and TCRdb retains in-frame clones only, with some absent. The data hold about 110,000 clones, with roughly 60% observed a single time. Input material: CD8+ T cells sorted from blood. The origin of the receptors is a human donor in good health. CDR3s leave out the opening cysteine and the closing phenylalanine or tryptophan. Clone size appears in some rows only: once, few, many, or a class for an expanded clone.

TRBJ1-5	few	TRBV19	ASSIGYRGSNQPQH
TRBJ1-4	.	TRBV11-2	ASSLGNEKLF
TRBJ2-1	.	TRBV9	ASSVGSRGVDNEQF
TRBJ2-7	.	TRBV7-9	ASSDRTGRVYEQY
TRBJ2-2	.	TRBV5-6	ASSSWDGLQNTGELF
TRBJ2-5	.	TRBV28	ASSLVGGLTQY
TRBJ1-2	.	TRBV5-1	ASSLGGQQEWINYGYT
TRBJ2-3	.	TRBV2	ASSEGLDTQY
TRBJ2-7	.	TRBV5-6	ASSSGTSLYEQY
TRBJ1-4	once	TRBV4-1	ASSKSEKLF
TRBJ2-1	.	TRBV5-1	ASSPPTGQGYNEQF
TRBJ2-5	.	TRBV27	ATRPLGQETQY
TRBJ1-1	.	TRBV25-1	ASSERNTEAF
TRBJ2-5	.	TRBV2	ASSEGRPAQY
TRBJ2-7	many	TRBV27	ASSFRGDEQY
TRBJ2-7	.	TRBV13	ASSLGVALAGSNEQY
TRBJ2-5	.	TRBV10-2	ASSESNSQETQY
TRBJ1-2	.	TRBV5-8	ASSLDYLDGHYGYT
TRBJ2-3	.	TRBV9	ASSVSGRGLTDTQY
TRBJ1-1	once	TRBV29-1	SGLGVSTEAF
TRBJ1-1	.	TRBV7-9	ASSSQVGNTEAF
TRBJ1-6	.	TRBV28	ASSPLVEINSPLH
TRBJ2-2	few	TRBV30	AWSPGTTNTGELF
TRBJ2-1	few	TRBV19	ASSRAGSSYNEQF
TRBJ2-3	once	TRBV7-8	AIGDWDTQY
TRBJ2-4	.	TRBV4-2	ASSQDAGLGKNIQY
TRBJ2-2	few	TRBV19	ASSLRTAGELF
TRBJ2-7	.	TRBV6-5	ASSQSLYEQY
TRBJ2-7	.	TRBV29-1	SVEEGVLGYEQY
TRBJ2-3	.	TRBV19	ASSIVRSADTQY
TRBJ2-5	few	TRBV6-1	ASSEEGHVETQY
TRBJ2-1	.	TRBV27	ASSSTWDKSYNEQF
TRBJ2-7	few	TRBV18	ASSPPKTGVIYEQY
TRBJ2-7	.	TRBV6-1	ASSELGSDSYEQY
TRBJ2-5	few	TRBV29-1	SVEISGGQETQY
TRBJ2-2	.	TRBV28	ASKPSGGHIFETGELF
TRBJ2-3	.	TRBV13	ASSLGGGAGDTQY
TRBJ2-3	.	TRBV10-3	AISESTGGDTQY
TRBJ2-3	.	TRBV13	ASSFESDTQY
TRBJ1-2	once	TRBV5-1	ASSLGGDGYT
TRBJ2-2	.	TRBV5-4	ASSLDTNTGELF
TRBJ2-5	.	TRBV18	ASSLRQSRETQY
TRBJ2-7	.	TRBV5-6	ASSFGTWGAYEQY
TRBJ2-2	.	TRBV5-6	ASSPGTLTGELF
TRBJ2-1	.	TRBV19	ASRPGPDNEQF
TRBJ2-3	.	TRBV9	ASSVVGTGTDTQY
TRBJ2-1	few	TRBV29-1	SVVFGGTGVNEQF
TRBJ2-7	.	TRBV5-6	ASRSDEVEQY
TRBJ1-1	.	TRBV5-6	ASSIAVMNTEAF
TRBJ2-3	.	TRBV7-8	ASSFPSGFSTDTQY
TRBJ2-2	.	TRBV30	AWSGVDTGELF
TRBJ2-7	.	TRBV11-2	ASSQTLDEQY
TRBJ2-5	.	TRBV7-9	ASSPGQFQETQY
TRBJ2-1	.	TRBV7-4	ASSPLAGGRNEQF
TRBJ2-7	.	TRBV25-1	ASSQSHTTGRLYEQY
TRBJ2-5	.	TRBV7-6	ASSERGHRETQY
TRBJ2-7	.	TRBV5-6	ASSATGTGAYEQY
TRBJ2-1	.	TRBV5-1	ASSLVLGRGHMFSYNEQF
TRBJ1-5	.	TRBV4-1	ASSQERGQPQH